This T cell receptor beta chain appears in the sequencing data of a study of T cells in Graves' hyperthyroidism and ophthalmopathy. At the level of the study: Before any treatment, at initial diagnosis, peripheral blood was collected.

Exclusion criteria comprised uncontrolled infection, other autoimmune disease, pregnancy or lactation. Amplified regions were TCR beta CDR3 sequences from RNA transcripts. Primed by the HTBI set, a first-round RT-PCR was run on the TCR CDR3. TCRdb redid the calling of the multiplex PCR reads with MiXCR, one entry per CDR3 protein. The profile shows around 440,000 distinct CDR3 sequences, approximately 14% of them singletons. J lost 1 base, V lost 6 bases, and 5 bases had no gene match. CDR1 MDHEN and CDR2 SYDVKM come from the germline V gene. CDR3 size: 16 residues. To note about this clonotype: The antigen remains undetermined.

Study-wide points: Expanded thyroid clonotypes (above 0.001) were mostly also found in blood. From stable hyperthyroidism, ophthalmopathy was set apart by a 13 V-J model.

Material: blood. This TCR was recovered from a woman aged 18-29 years with Graves' hyperthyroidism. V is TRBV28 and J is TRBJ2-1; TRBD2 aligns across 11 bases. CDR3 protein: CASSKPSGRSYNEQFF. The CDR3 DNA reads TGTGCCAGCAGCAAACCTAGCGGGAGGTCCTACAATGAGCAGTTCTTC.